This T cell receptor beta chain originates from a study of human T cells and chemical hapten exposure. Described time point: pre-sensitization, week 0. The treatment denotes: therapeutic diphenylcyclopropenone sensitization with weekly scalp DPC. Sequencing started from total RNA isolated from unfractionated whole blood. This clonotype was counted only a few times. V trimming: 3 bases; J trimming: 6 bases; junction bases outside the gene matches: 3. CDR3 length: 14 amino acids. Germline assignment: CDR1 SGHRS and CDR2 YFSETQ. MiXCR, applied by TCRdb to the RACE reads, yields one record per CDR3 protein. The sample shows 40,000 to 50,000 distinct CDR3 sequences, roughly 12% of them seen only once.

The rearrangement links TRBV5-1 to TRBJ2-1; 10 positions match TRBD2. The TCR originated in a woman under 40 with alopecia areata. Some clones in this sample may be carry-over from other donors' samples. This sample comprised whole blood, obtained in connection with sensitization to the hapten diphenylcyclopropenone (DPC). CDR3 sequence reads: CASSSASGSNEQFF. CDR3 nucleotide sequence: TGCGCCAGCAGCTCAGCTAGCGGGAGCAATGAGCAGTTCTTC.